The sequence of this TCR beta chain was determined in a study of shared clonotypes between healthy human individuals. Study as a whole: Each donor's CD4 naive and CD4 memory cells filled three plates apiece, CD8 naive two, and CD8 memory one. Whole-study findings and limits: Naive subsets tended to show greater estimated richness than memory subsets. Sampling included only blood; tissue repertoires likely differ.

The V gene end was trimmed by 6 bases and the J gene end by 5 bases; junction bases not matched to a gene: 17. This CDR3 is built from 19 residues. The germline CDR1 and CDR2 sequences are MNHEY and SMNVEV (reference sequence). Sequencing was performed with immunoSEQ multiplex PCR; in TCRdb, only in-frame clones are kept and a portion is missing. Altogether about 2.4 million clones are present, over 85% being singletons, with the ten largest covering roughly 0.39%. Points on this clone: The antigen is not known.

The receptor was isolated from a man aged 18 to 29 in good health. Some clones in this sample may be carry-over from other donors' samples. V and J are TRBV27 and TRBJ1-6; TRBD1 agrees at 9 bases. The sample comprised naive CD4+ T cells from PBMCs. Subset defined: CD45RA+ positively selected. The CDR3 protein is CASSLVPGQGRGNNSPLHF. In nucleotides, the CDR3 is TGTGCCAGCAGCCTCGTCCCGGGACAGGGACGGGGGAATAATTCACCCCTCCACTTT.